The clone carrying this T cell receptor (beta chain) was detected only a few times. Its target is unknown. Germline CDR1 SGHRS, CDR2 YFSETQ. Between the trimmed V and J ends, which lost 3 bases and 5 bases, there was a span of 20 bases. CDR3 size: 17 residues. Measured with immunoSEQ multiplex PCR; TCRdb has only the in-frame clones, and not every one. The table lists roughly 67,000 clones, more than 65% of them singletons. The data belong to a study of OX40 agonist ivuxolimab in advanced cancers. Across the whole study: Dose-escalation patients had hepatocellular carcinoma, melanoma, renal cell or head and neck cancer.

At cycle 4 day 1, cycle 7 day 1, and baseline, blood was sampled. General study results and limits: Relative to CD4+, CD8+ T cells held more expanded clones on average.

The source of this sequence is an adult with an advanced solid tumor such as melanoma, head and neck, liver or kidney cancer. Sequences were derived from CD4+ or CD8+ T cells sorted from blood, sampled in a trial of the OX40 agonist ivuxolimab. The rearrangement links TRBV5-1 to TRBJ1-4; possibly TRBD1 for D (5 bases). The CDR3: CASSSSVGGAENEKLFF. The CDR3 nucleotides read TGCGCCAGCAGCTCGTCTGTGGGTGGGGCGGAAAATGAAAAACTGTTTTTT. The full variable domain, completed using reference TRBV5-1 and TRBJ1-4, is KAGVTQTPRYLIKTRGQQVTLSCSPISGHRSVSWYQQTPGQGLQFLFEYFSETQRNKGNFPGRFSGRQFSNSRSEMNVSTLELGDSALYLCASSSSVGGAENEKLFFGSGTQLSVL.